The T cell receptor (beta chain) described here comes from a study of neurological immune-mediated disorders. This clonotype was detected only a few times. PBMCs stored at -80 C, 2 million in total, were the source of the unsorted libraries. This CDR3 has 15 amino acids. Trimming cost V 6 bases and J 1 base; bases outside gene matches: 9. 5'RACE employing 10-nucleotide random UMIs yielded the cDNA. TCRdb fed the 5' RACE reads into MiXCR, producing one record per CDR3 protein. The table includes more than 45,000 distinct CDR3 sequences, around 3.9% detected once. The sequence was obtained from a man younger than 45 with multiple sclerosis. Material: PBMCs. The chain combines TRBV12-3 or TRBV12-4 with TRBJ2-7; the match to TRBD2 covers 7 bases. This CDR3 reads CASSPAGDLSYEQYF. CDR3 DNA sequence: TGTGCCAGCAGCCCGGCGGGGGATCTGTCCTACGAGCAGTACTTC.